This TCR beta chain was recovered during a study of blood T cells in healthy people across ages (dated by TCRdb to about 2015). In terms of the full investigation: Template switching captured roughly one uniquely barcoded TCR beta cDNA molecule per two T cells in model experiments. Four age groups were formed from the donors: young (average roughly 16 years), middle-aged (just under 40), aged (roughly 58) and long-lived (about 80). Two additional independent replicas of 1 million unique cDNA reads from the same blood draw were analyzed for two donors (one aged 18 to 30 and one aged 80 or older). Age-related changes in TCR beta repertoire diversity were measured in the study by deep sequencing normalized with unique cDNA molecular identifiers.

The roughly 37 donors, aged about 6 to 100 years, were systemically healthy Caucasian individuals from Russia. Each donor gave ten milliliters of peripheral blood, collected into EDTA-treated Vacutainer tubes. Ficoll-Paque density-gradient centrifugation was used to isolate PBMCs, with at least 7 million per sample. Total RNA was extracted from PBMCs with Trizol reagent, with at least 5 micrograms obtained per sample. For every donor, flow cytometry on a PBMC aliquot measured the percentage of naive CD45RAhigh/CD27high T cells. The library relied on 5' RACE. Sequencing instrument: Illumina HiSeq 2500. A second PCR of roughly 6 to 12 cycles was run with a J-beta primer mix and a sample-barcoded 5' primer. A unique molecular identifier was introduced onto each TCR beta cDNA molecule by a template-switch 5' adaptor carrying 12 random nucleotides. Each sample yielded at least 2.5 million CDR3-containing paired-end reads. The Mint cDNA synthesis kit, primed by a TRBC-specific oligonucleotide, was used to synthesize first-strand cDNA from all RNA. After uracil-DNA glycosylase treatment, a first 18-cycle PCR used universal primers M1SS and BC2_uni_R on all cDNA. Processing in the source paper ran as follows. Normalization of each sample was performed by random selection of 1 million high-quality reads, each carrying a distinct molecular identifier. Instead of being binned into consensus sequences, reads with shared molecular identifiers were discarded. MiTCR, with a Q25 quality threshold and the strictest error-elimination algorithm, was used for CDR3 identification, clonotype clustering and error correction. A nonparametric unseen species model using Euler transformation provided a lower-bound estimate of total TCR beta diversity. The public reads were reanalyzed by TCRdb: fastp trimming at Q25, MiXCR alignment, in-frame beta chains only. Identical CDR3 protein sequences are pooled into one entry, listed with their most common genes and DNA. In this record, the V and J calls reflect TCRdb's handling and not the investigators' own analysis. Recorded for this sample are approximately 800,000 distinct CDR3 sequences; 25% of them occurred a single time. The ten largest account for 3% to 4% of the sample.

The study at large found these results: Donor CMV infection status was unknown, potentially confounding age-related changes in expanded clonotypes. Compared with the aged group, the long-lived group had more naive CD4+ T cells, fewer expanded clones and increased TCR diversity, suggesting age selection. Estimates of total diversity based on one million sequenced T cells were regarded as lower bounds and as underestimates. Observed TCR beta diversity per million T cells fell roughly linearly with age, and a significant reduction was already apparent by age about 36. Conclusive comparison of naive and antigen-experienced compartments was prevented by the profiling of bulk unsorted PBMCs. Observed TCR beta diversity correlated strongly with the percentage of naive T cells measured by flow cytometry.

Details on this clonotype: What antigen it recognizes has not been identified. Base qualities were left out, and no much larger clone turns up one base away.

For CDR1 and CDR2, the germline V gene (reference sequence) lists MNHEY and SMNVEV. Its CDR3 holds 16 amino acids, cysteine through phenylalanine. Left in the record is the CDR3 DNA by itself, 48 bases read in frame from the first base. V sheds 0 bases and J sheds 0 bases, leaving 12 bases between their ends. Another study also made use of these data, one on T cells of mothers and their children. As that second study puts it: Donors were nine systemically healthy Caucasian individuals: three mothers and their six children. cDNA synthesis used all of the extracted RNA, with roughly 1.5 ug of RNA in each 15 ul reaction. Sample barcodes and 2-4 random nucleotides were added via the M1S primer in the second PCR. Over 10 million TCR beta CDR3 reads came from each mother, compared with approximately 3 million reads from each child. TCR recombination output is similarly shaped by thymic selection in related and unrelated pairs, with a minor effect exerted by inherited differences. Normalized repertoire overlap was always found to be slightly, but never significantly, higher in related mother-child pairs than in unrelated mother-child pairs. Persistent microchimeric T cell clones were not detected, at a sensitivity of 95 to 100 clones per million clonotypes. To look for features that set related mother-child pairs apart from unrelated individuals, the researchers ran deep NGS to compare the TCR beta repertoires of mothers and children. Mothers averaged around 40 +/- 4 years of age and children averaged about 10 +/- 4 years. After adapter ligation was performed with NEBNext reagents, the libraries were sequenced on an Illumina HiSeq 2000 with 100+100 nt paired-end reads. To prevent cross-contamination, the mother and child libraries were prepared one month apart and sequenced in separate runs. For each donor, somewhere between roughly 450,000 and 2,100,000 distinct TCR beta clonotypes were identified. Naive TCR beta clonotypes were estimated from low-frequency clonotypes matched to each donor's FACS-determined naive share, without sorting.

The source of this sequence is a boy between 5 and 17 years old in good health. The chain uses TRBV27 and TRBJ2-7, with TRBD2 as a weak D call on 6 bases. Specimen: blood. The sequenced DNA: TGTGCCAGCAGTTTATCGATTCCGGGAGACTCCTACGAGCAGTACTTC. Its protein is CASSLSIPGDSYEQYF.